This T cell receptor (beta chain) was documented in a study of identical twins. The CDR3 consists of 13 residues. Germline values: CDR1 MNHEY, CDR2 SMNVEV (reference sequence). V lost 3 bases, J lost 8 bases, and 13 bases lay in between. TCRdb re-derived calls from the 5' RACE reads in MiXCR, one entry per CDR3 protein. The table lists about 890,000 distinct CDR3 sequences, about 12% of them singletons, with about 1.5% in the top ten. This clonotype was observed a few times. Another study also made use of these data, one on yellow fever vaccine responses in identical twins.

The sample was PBMCs. This TCR derives from a woman younger than 30 in good health. The chain is built from TRBV27 and TRBJ2-5; possibly TRBD2 for D (5 bases). The CDR3 DNA follows: TGTGCCAGCAGTTTGAGGGTTTCGGATACCCAGTACTTC. Encoded protein: CASSLRVSDTQYF.